Listed below are T cell receptor beta chains from one sample, sequenced in a study of T cell repertoires in cytomegalovirus infection. Their cognate antigens are unknown. Each CDR3 protein is one row after TCRdb ran MiXCR on the reads. This table has about 500,000 distinct CDR3 sequences, 30% to 40% appearing once. The sequenced sample was cultured PBMCs, obtained from culture after CMV antigen stimulation. These receptors originate from a human donor in good health (CMV status not recorded). Some clones in this sample may be carry-over from other donors' samples. The CDR3 runs from the conserved cysteine through the conserved F or W. A D gene is named only where the DNA matches it firmly. Size is omitted from some rows. Given values are once, few, many or a class for expanded clones.

d_gene: NA; j_gene: TRBJ1-1; abundance: NA; v_gene: TRBV10-3; CDR3nt: TGTGCCATCAGTGGGGCAGGGGCATATGCTGAAGCTTTCTTT; CDR3aa: CAISGAGAYAEAFF
d_gene: NA; j_gene: TRBJ1-1; abundance: NA; v_gene: TRBV19; CDR3nt: TGTGCCAGTAGTATTGGTCCCAAGAACACTGAAGCTTTCTTT; CDR3aa: CASSIGPKNTEAFF
d_gene: TRBD2; j_gene: TRBJ2-1; abundance: few; v_gene: TRBV5-4; CDR3nt: TGTGCCAGCAGCTTGGACCCGACTAGCCACAATGAGCAGTTCTTC; CDR3aa: CASSLDPTSHNEQFF
d_gene: TRBD1; j_gene: TRBJ1-1; abundance: few; v_gene: TRBV27; CDR3nt: TGTGCCAGCAGTTCACAGGGGGCGAACACTGAAGCTTTCTTT; CDR3aa: CASSSQGANTEAFF
d_gene: TRBD1; j_gene: TRBJ2-1; abundance: few; v_gene: TRBV9; CDR3nt: TGTGCCAGCAGCGCAGGGGGCGGAGGGTCCTACAATGAGCAGTTCTTC; CDR3aa: CASSAGGGGSYNEQFF
d_gene: NA; j_gene: TRBJ1-1; abundance: few; v_gene: TRBV12-3/TRBV12-4; CDR3nt: TGTGCCAGCAGCCCAGGGTACACTGAAGCTTTCTTT; CDR3aa: CASSPGYTEAFF
d_gene: TRBD1; j_gene: TRBJ2-5; abundance: few; v_gene: TRBV5-8; CDR3nt: TGTGCCAGCAGCTTGGGACAGGGATGGGGAGAGACCCAGTACTTC; CDR3aa: CASSLGQGWGETQYF
d_gene: TRBD2; j_gene: TRBJ2-7; abundance: NA; v_gene: TRBV6-1; CDR3nt: TGTGCCAGCAGCGACAGAGGGGGAGCGGGGGCCCACTACGAGCAGTACTTC; CDR3aa: CASSDRGGAGAHYEQYF
d_gene: NA; j_gene: TRBJ1-1; abundance: NA; v_gene: TRBV7-2; CDR3nt: TGTGCTTGCAGGGGCAGGGATCCGAACACTGAAGCTTTCTTT; CDR3aa: CACRGRDPNTEAFF
d_gene: TRBD2; j_gene: TRBJ2-3; abundance: few; v_gene: TRBV7-2; CDR3nt: TGTGCCAGCAGCCTTAGCGGGAGGGCCCTAGATACGCAGTATTTT; CDR3aa: CASSLSGRALDTQYF
d_gene: TRBD2; j_gene: TRBJ2-3; abundance: few; v_gene: TRBV7-2; CDR3nt: TGTGCCAGCAGCTTAGGGGGACTAGCGTCCGCGCAGTATTTT; CDR3aa: CASSLGGLASAQYF
d_gene: TRBD1; j_gene: TRBJ2-3; abundance: NA; v_gene: TRBV20-1; CDR3nt: TGCAGTGCTAGGGGGACAGGGGGTGGAGATACGCAGTATTTT; CDR3aa: CSARGTGGGDTQYF
d_gene: TRBD1; j_gene: TRBJ1-2; abundance: few; v_gene: TRBV28; CDR3nt: TGTGCCAGCAGTCCAGGGGGGGCTAACTATGGCTACACCTTC; CDR3aa: CASSPGGANYGYTF
d_gene: TRBD2; j_gene: TRBJ2-5; abundance: many; v_gene: TRBV7-8; CDR3nt: TGTGCCAGCAGCCGTCTAGCGGGAGGGGGAAAGGAGACCCAGTACTTC; CDR3aa: CASSRLAGGGKETQYF
d_gene: TRBD2; j_gene: TRBJ2-3; abundance: many; v_gene: TRBV7-2; CDR3nt: TGTGCCAGCAGCCTTACTAGCGGGGGATTCACAGATACGCAGTATTTT; CDR3aa: CASSLTSGGFTDTQYF
d_gene: NA; j_gene: TRBJ1-1; abundance: NA; v_gene: TRBV24-1; CDR3nt: TGTGCCACCAGTGACAGGGATACTGAAGCTTTCTTT; CDR3aa: CATSDRDTEAFF
d_gene: NA; j_gene: TRBJ2-3; abundance: NA; v_gene: TRBV18; CDR3nt: TGTGCCAGCTCACCCCTTAGGAGGTCAGAACCAACCGATACGCAGTATTTT; CDR3aa: CASSPLRRSEPTDTQYF
d_gene: TRBD2; j_gene: TRBJ2-1; abundance: once; v_gene: TRBV6-6; CDR3nt: TGTGCCAGCAGTTATCTAGCGGGACAAAGAAAGAATGAGCAGTTCTTC; CDR3aa: CASSYLAGQRKNEQFF
d_gene: TRBD2; j_gene: TRBJ2-3; abundance: NA; v_gene: TRBV20-1; CDR3nt: TGCAGCGTAAACGGGCAGGGGATACTAGCGGGAGACGCAGATACGCAGTATTTT; CDR3aa: CSVNGQGILAGDADTQYF
d_gene: NA; j_gene: TRBJ2-3; abundance: NA; v_gene: TRBV6-2/TRBV6-3; CDR3nt: TGTGCCAGCACCAGCGGCGGGGATACGCAGTATTTT; CDR3aa: CASTSGGDTQYF
d_gene: TRBD2; j_gene: TRBJ2-5; abundance: many; v_gene: TRBV7-2; CDR3nt: TGTGCCAGCAGCCGCACTGGCGGGAGGGGCAAAGAGACCCAGTACTTC; CDR3aa: CASSRTGGRGKETQYF
d_gene: NA; j_gene: TRBJ2-7; abundance: many; v_gene: TRBV11-1; CDR3nt: TGTGCCAGCAGCCGCATAGCGGCTATTAGCTCCTACGAGCAGTACTTC; CDR3aa: CASSRIAAISSYEQYF
d_gene: NA; j_gene: TRBJ2-2; abundance: many; v_gene: TRBV7-2; CDR3nt: TGTGCCAGCAGCTTAAATCGGTTCTGGGAGCTGTTTTTT; CDR3aa: CASSLNRFWELFF
d_gene: NA; j_gene: TRBJ1-5; abundance: NA; v_gene: TRBV15; CDR3nt: TGTGCCACCAGCAGAGCACAGGACAAGGCTCAGCCCCAGCATTTT; CDR3aa: CATSRAQDKAQPQHF
d_gene: TRBD1; j_gene: TRBJ1-5; abundance: few; v_gene: TRBV28; CDR3nt: TGTGCCAGCAGGTCGAGGGGGCCTTCTCCAAATCAGCCCCAGCATTTT; CDR3aa: CASRSRGPSPNQPQHF
d_gene: NA; j_gene: TRBJ2-3; abundance: few; v_gene: TRBV20-1; CDR3nt: TGCAGTGCTACCCCCGGCGGGAGCACAGATACGCAGTATTTT; CDR3aa: CSATPGGSTDTQYF
d_gene: TRBD1; j_gene: TRBJ1-4; abundance: NA; v_gene: TRBV7-9; CDR3nt: TGTGCCAGCAGCCATTCATACAGGGGAACTAATGAAAAACTGTTTTTT; CDR3aa: CASSHSYRGTNEKLFF
d_gene: TRBD1; j_gene: TRBJ1-4; abundance: few; v_gene: TRBV7-2; CDR3nt: TGTGCCAGCAGCTTAGCAGGGGGCGGTGAAAAACTGTTTTTT; CDR3aa: CASSLAGGGEKLFF
d_gene: NA; j_gene: TRBJ2-1; abundance: few; v_gene: TRBV19; CDR3nt: TGTGCCAGTAGTATGGGGGCCCGAGGTGAGCAGTTCTTC; CDR3aa: CASSMGARGEQFF
d_gene: NA; j_gene: TRBJ2-3; abundance: NA; v_gene: TRBV7-6; CDR3nt: TGTGCCAGCAGCTTGATCTCCCTCACAGATACGCAGTATTTT; CDR3aa: CASSLISLTDTQYF
d_gene: NA; j_gene: TRBJ1-6; abundance: many; v_gene: TRBV7-2; CDR3nt: TGTGCCAGCAGCTTTGGGTTCGCTTATAATTCACCCCTCCACTTT; CDR3aa: CASSFGFAYNSPLHF
d_gene: TRBD2; j_gene: TRBJ2-5; abundance: few; v_gene: TRBV28; CDR3nt: TGTGCCAGCAGTTCCAGCTGGGGAGGGCGACGGGAGACCCAGTACTTC; CDR3aa: CASSSSWGGRRETQYF
d_gene: NA; j_gene: TRBJ1-2; abundance: many; v_gene: TRBV7-2; CDR3nt: TGTGCCAGCAGCAAGGGGGGGGAACGTGGCTACACCTTC; CDR3aa: CASSKGGERGYTF
d_gene: NA; j_gene: TRBJ2-6; abundance: few; v_gene: TRBV11-2; CDR3nt: TGTGCCAGCAGCCCGACGGACAGCTCTGGGGCCAACGTCCTGACTTTC; CDR3aa: CASSPTDSSGANVLTF
d_gene: TRBD1; j_gene: TRBJ1-1; abundance: NA; v_gene: TRBV18; CDR3nt: TGTGCCAGCTCACCACAGACAGGGTTTAACACTGAAGCTTTCTTT; CDR3aa: CASSPQTGFNTEAFF
d_gene: NA; j_gene: TRBJ1-5; abundance: NA; v_gene: TRBV12-3/TRBV12-4; CDR3nt: TGTGCCAGCAGTTTAACTGGGTTCTCCGGGCCCCAGCATTTT; CDR3aa: CASSLTGFSGPQHF
d_gene: TRBD1; j_gene: TRBJ2-1; abundance: many; v_gene: TRBV11-2; CDR3nt: TGTGCCAGCAGCGCGCCGGGACAGGCGTTCAATGAGCAGTTCTTC; CDR3aa: CASSAPGQAFNEQFF
d_gene: NA; j_gene: TRBJ2-7; abundance: once; v_gene: TRBV27; CDR3nt: TGTGCCAGCAGTTTACGTCAGGGTCCCCAAGCCGACGAGCAGTACTTC; CDR3aa: CASSLRQGPQADEQYF
d_gene: NA; j_gene: TRBJ1-1; abundance: many; v_gene: TRBV27; CDR3nt: TGTGCCAGCAGCCTAAGGGGGGGGAACACTGAAGCTTTCTTT; CDR3aa: CASSLRGGNTEAFF
d_gene: NA; j_gene: TRBJ1-1; abundance: NA; v_gene: TRBV11-1; CDR3nt: TGTGCCAGCTATGGGGGAGGGGACACTGAAGCTTTCTTT; CDR3aa: CASYGGGDTEAFF
d_gene: TRBD2; j_gene: TRBJ2-1; abundance: few; v_gene: TRBV7-2; CDR3nt: TGTGCCAGCAGCCGAGGACTAGCGGTTGGGAATGAGCAGTTCTTC; CDR3aa: CASSRGLAVGNEQFF
d_gene: NA; j_gene: TRBJ1-5; abundance: few; v_gene: TRBV7-2; CDR3nt: TGTGCCAGCAGCGTCCATGTTTCCGCCAGCAATCAGCCCCAGCATTTT; CDR3aa: CASSVHVSASNQPQHF
d_gene: NA; j_gene: TRBJ2-1; abundance: few; v_gene: TRBV29-1; CDR3nt: TGCAGCGTTGAAGTGCTAGCGAGCTCCTACAATGAGCAGTTCTTC; CDR3aa: CSVEVLASSYNEQFF
d_gene: TRBD2; j_gene: TRBJ2-3; abundance: NA; v_gene: TRBV5-1; CDR3nt: TGCGCCAGCAGCTTGGTAGCGGGAAACGTGTTTCCAGATACGCAGTATTTT; CDR3aa: CASSLVAGNVFPDTQYF
d_gene: NA; j_gene: TRBJ2-2; abundance: once; v_gene: TRBV6-2/TRBV6-3; CDR3nt: TGTGCCAGCAGTTACGAGGGAGAGGACACCGGGGAGCTGTTTTTT; CDR3aa: CASSYEGEDTGELFF
d_gene: TRBD1; j_gene: TRBJ1-4; abundance: NA; v_gene: TRBV15; CDR3nt: TGTGCCACCAGCATCGGGACAGAGGAAAAACTGTTTTTT; CDR3aa: CATSIGTEEKLFF
d_gene: NA; j_gene: TRBJ1-5; abundance: NA; v_gene: TRBV6-5; CDR3nt: TGTGCCAGCAGTTACTCGATTAGTCAGCCCCAGCATTTT; CDR3aa: CASSYSISQPQHF
d_gene: NA; j_gene: TRBJ2-3; abundance: NA; v_gene: TRBV19; CDR3nt: TGTGCCAGTAGAGGCGGTACCACAGATACGCAGTATTTT; CDR3aa: CASRGGTTDTQYF
d_gene: NA; j_gene: TRBJ2-2; abundance: NA; v_gene: TRBV4-2; CDR3nt: TGTGCCAGCAGCCAAGATGGAGGGTCCATCACCGGGGAGCTGTTTTTT; CDR3aa: CASSQDGGSITGELFF
d_gene: TRBD2; j_gene: TRBJ2-5; abundance: NA; v_gene: TRBV5-1; CDR3nt: TGCGCCAGCAGCCAGACTCGCTTAAGCGGGAGAGCGGAGACCCAGTACTTC; CDR3aa: CASSQTRLSGRAETQYF
d_gene: NA; j_gene: TRBJ2-3; abundance: few; v_gene: TRBV27; CDR3nt: TGTGCCAGCAGTTTTTACACCAGCACAGATACGCAGTATTTT; CDR3aa: CASSFYTSTDTQYF
d_gene: TRBD1; j_gene: TRBJ2-7; abundance: once; v_gene: TRBV4-2; CDR3nt: TGTGCCAGCAGCCAAGGACGGACAGGCTCCTACGAGCAGTACTTC; CDR3aa: CASSQGRTGSYEQYF
d_gene: NA; j_gene: TRBJ2-1; abundance: NA; v_gene: TRBV6-6; CDR3nt: TGTGCCAGCAGTTATGTAGTAGGACTTTCCAATGAGCAGTTCTTC; CDR3aa: CASSYVVGLSNEQFF
d_gene: TRBD1; j_gene: TRBJ2-7; abundance: NA; v_gene: TRBV19; CDR3nt: TGTGCCAGTAGTGGGGGACAGGGATACTACGAGCAGTACTTC; CDR3aa: CASSGGQGYYEQYF